The T cell receptor beta chain described here comes from a study of T cells after yellow fever vaccination. UMIs and a universal primer site were added when TCR cDNA was made by 5'RACE template switching. TCRdb re-called the 5' RACE reads with MiXCR, one entry per CDR3 protein. The profile shows 300,000 to 350,000 distinct CDR3 sequences, approximately 4.3% of them singletons. This clonotype was detected many times. The ends lost 5 bases at V and 5 bases at J; junction bases unmatched: 9. This CDR3 has 14 residues. Germline assignment: CDR1 SGHVS and CDR2 FNYEAQ. This TCR came from a man younger than 35 who received the YFV17D yellow fever vaccine. The specimen was PBMCs, collected 15 days after the yellow fever booster vaccination. The gene calls are TRBV7-6 and TRBJ2-7; 7 positions agree with TRBD2. For the CDR3, the DNA is TGTGCCAGCAGCCCCCAACTAGCGCTCCACGAGCAGTACTTC. Translating gives CASSPQLALHEQYF.